This TCR beta chain derives from a study of cytomegalovirus exposure and HLA in healthy donors. Study results and limitations: Most TCR beta V segments were productive about 90% or about 30% of the time in an earlier analysis.

The length of the CDR3 is 12 residues. V shed 4 bases and J 7 bases; nucleotides not matched to a gene: 4. Germline CDR1 SGHNT, CDR2 YYREEE (reference sequence). Remarks on this clone: Its antigen is unknown.

The PCR was carried out with 60 Vbeta primers and 13 Jbeta primers. Measured with immunoSEQ multiplex PCR; TCRdb has only the in-frame clones, and not every one. The sample includes about 160,000 clones, about 85% of them seen just once. The donors, nominally healthy at sampling, likely had unrecorded immune exposures. This clonotype originated in a male donor in good health and CMV-seropositive. The sample was PBMCs. This chain links TRBV5-4 with TRBJ2-7; 8 bases line up with TRBD1. CDR3 residues: CASSQRTGEQYF. The CDR3 nucleotides are TGTGCCAGCAGCCAGAGGACAGGGGAGCAGTACTTC.